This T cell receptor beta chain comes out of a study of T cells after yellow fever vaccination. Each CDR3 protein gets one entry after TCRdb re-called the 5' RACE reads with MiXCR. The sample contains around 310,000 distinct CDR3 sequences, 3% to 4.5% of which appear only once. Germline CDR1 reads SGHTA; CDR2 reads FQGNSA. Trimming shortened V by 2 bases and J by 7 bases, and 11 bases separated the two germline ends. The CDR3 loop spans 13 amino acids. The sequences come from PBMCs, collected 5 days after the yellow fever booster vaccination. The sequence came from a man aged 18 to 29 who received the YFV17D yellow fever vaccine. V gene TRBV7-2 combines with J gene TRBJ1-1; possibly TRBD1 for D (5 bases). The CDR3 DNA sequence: TGTGCCAGCAGCTTATCGACAGTCGGTGAAGCTTTCTTT. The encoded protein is CASSLSTVGEAFF. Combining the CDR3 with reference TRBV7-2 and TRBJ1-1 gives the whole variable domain GAGVSQSPSNKVTEKGKDVELRCDPISGHTALYWYRQSLGQGLEFLIYFQGNSAPDKSGLPSDRFSAERTGGSVSTLTIQRTQQEDSAVYLCASSLSTVGEAFFGQGTRLTVV.